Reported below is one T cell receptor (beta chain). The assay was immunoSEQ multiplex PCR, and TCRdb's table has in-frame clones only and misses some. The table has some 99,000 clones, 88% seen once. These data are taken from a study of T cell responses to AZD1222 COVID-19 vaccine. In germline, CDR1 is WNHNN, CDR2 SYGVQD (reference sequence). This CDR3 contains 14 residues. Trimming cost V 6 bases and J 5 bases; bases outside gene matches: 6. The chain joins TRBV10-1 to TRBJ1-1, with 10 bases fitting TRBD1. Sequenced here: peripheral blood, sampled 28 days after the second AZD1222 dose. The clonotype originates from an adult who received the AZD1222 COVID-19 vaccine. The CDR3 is CASSGRQGATEAFF. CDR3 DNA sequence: TGCGCCAGCAGCGGGAGACAGGGGGCAACTGAAGCTTTCTTT.